These 9 T cell receptor beta chains were sequenced from one sample in a study of patients and donors after allogeneic stem cell transplantation. A single record per CDR3 protein comes from TCRdb applying MiXCR to the RT-PCR reads. The data show more than 850,000 distinct CDR3 sequences, more than 15% seen once. Sequencing input: blood, either unsorted or a sorted T cell fraction (not recorded which). The receptors were gathered from a human donor who was either an allogeneic HSCT recipient or a stem cell or donor lymphocyte infusion donor (not recorded which). It is not recorded whose cells these are; they may come from a transplant donor.

This clonotype showed up just a few times. This chain links TRBV24-1 with TRBJ2-2, with no clear D. The CDR3 runs to 14 residues. The germline CDR1 and CDR2 sequences are KGHDR and SFDVKD. The ends were cut back, 5 bases at V and 1 base at J, with 7 bases in the middle. The CDR3 sequence: CATSGIGNTGELFF. The CDR3 nucleotides read TGTGCCACCAGTGGTATCGGGAACACCGGGGAGCTGTTTTTT.

This clonotype occurred once. The chain combines TRBV20-1 with TRBJ1-5, with 7 bases lining up with TRBD1. V lost 4 bases to trimming and J lost 5 bases; unmatched junction nucleotides: 2. From germline, CDR1 is DFQATT and CDR2 SNEGSKA (reference sequence). This CDR3 is 12 amino acids long. The CDR3 DNA follows: TGCAGTGCTATGCAGGGGGATCAGCCCCAGCATTTT. This translates into CSAMQGDQPQHF.

The chain couples TRBV20-1 to TRBJ2-1, with 11 bases lining up with TRBD2. V lost 2 bases and J lost 0; bases outside the gene matches: 6. Germline CDR1 DFQATT, CDR2 SNEGSKA (reference sequence). The CDR3 runs 17 residues. CDR3 sequence: CSARKLAGASSYNEQFF. CDR3 coding DNA: TGCAGTGCTAGAAAACTAGCGGGGGCGAGCTCCTACAATGAGCAGTTCTTC.

This clonotype has more than one count but fewer than ten. The chain links TRBV4-2 to TRBJ2-7; D may be TRBD1 (5 bases). V gave up 0 bases and J gave up 4 bases, with 22 bases separating them. This CDR3 comprises 18 residues. The germline gives CDR1 LGHNA, CDR2 YNFKEQ. This chain's CDR3 is CASSQDRGTGASGYEQYF. The CDR3, as DNA: TGTGCCAGCAGCCAAGATAGGGGCACAGGCGCGTCGGGTTACGAGCAGTACTTC.

The genes are TRBV20-1 and TRBJ1-1; D ambiguous. V was pared by 6 bases and J by 6 bases, with 11 bases between. This CDR3 contains 11 residues. CDR1 is DFQATT, CDR2 SNEGSKA, per germline (reference sequence). The CDR3 reads CSAQDWAEAFF. The CDR3 region has the DNA TGCAGTGCCCAAGACTGGGCTGAAGCTTTCTTT.

This clonotype was picked up a small number of times. The chain links TRBV20-1 to TRBJ2-3, with a tentative D call TRBD2 (6 bases). CDR3 size: 16 residues. Per germline, CDR1 DFQATT and CDR2 SNEGSKA (reference sequence). The CDR3 reads CRAADGGASGKDTQYF. Written as DNA, the CDR3 is TGCAGAGCTGCTGATGGAGGGGCAAGTGGGAAAGATACGCAGTATTTT.

This clonotype was seen a few times. The chain carries TRBV6-1 and TRBJ1-6, with D maybe TRBD1 (6 bases). Germline V CDR1 and CDR2: MNHNS, SASEGT. Trimming shortened V by 9 bases and J by 10 bases, and 13 bases separated the two germline ends. CDR3 size: 12 residues. The CDR3 DNA follows: TGTGCCAGTACTCGAGGGACATCACCCCTCCACTTT. Amino acids: CASTRGTSPLHF.

This clonotype was detected only a few times. The rearrangement joins TRBV19 to TRBJ2-2; D gene ambiguous. CDR1 is LNHDA and CDR2 is SQIVND in the germline V gene (reference sequence). The CDR3 runs 13 residues. The CDR3 DNA reads TGTGCAACAAGCCTAGGCAACACCGGGGAGCTGTTTTTT. Translated: CATSLGNTGELFF.

This clonotype has a handful of counts. The chain carries TRBV27 and TRBJ1-5; the D gene is possibly TRBD1 (6 bases). This CDR3 is built from 13 residues. The germline V gene encodes CDR1 MNHEY and CDR2 SMNVEV (reference sequence). The V gene lost 5 bases and the J gene lost 8 bases, with 13 bases spanning the gap. CDR3 sequence: CASSPQGREPQHF. CDR3 DNA: TGTGCCAGCAGTCCACAGGGTCGAGAGCCCCAGCATTTT.